Detailed here is one TCR beta chain. Which antigen it targets is not known. Base quality data are lacking; no much larger clone is found one base away. To sequence the TCRbeta CDR3 region, genomic DNA was isolated from the sorted cells. TCRbeta CDR3 regions were sequenced using the immunoSEQ Assay. TCRdb took this table from immuneACCESS and kept in-frame rearrangements with V and J called. Such tables lack part of the clones; where checked against another copy, unresolved V genes explain under half of the gap, and the rest is unexplained. This sample comprises around 80,000 clones, roughly 80% of them detected only once. 7.3% of the sample goes to the ten largest clones. V sheds 5 bases and J sheds 2 bases, leaving 16 bases between their ends. The CDR3 has 15 amino acids, counting the end cysteine and phenylalanine. Only the CDR3 portion is preserved as DNA: 45 bases, with reading frame beginning at the first base. CDR1 and CDR2 are read off the germline V gene (reference sequence) as MNHNY and SVGAGI.

The sample comes from a study of OX40 agonist ivuxolimab in advanced cancers. Some background on the complete study: Ivuxolimab was an agonistic, fully human IgG2 monoclonal antibody directed against OX40 (CD134), a costimulatory receptor. Intravenous ivuxolimab was administered to patients every 2 weeks at six dose levels: 0.01, 0.1, 0.3, 1.5, 3 and 10 mg/kg. Among the roughly 50 dose-escalation patients, some 20 had hepatocellular carcinoma, approximately 15 melanoma, 9 renal cell carcinoma and 9 head and neck cancer. The point of sequencing TCRbeta in the periphery was to test whether ivuxolimab changed TCR sequence diversity and drove clonal T-cell expansion. The paper describes the monotherapy dose-escalation part (N = 52 patients) of the phase I trial of ivuxolimab. Patients were allowed to have had prior anti-PD-1, anti-PD-L1 or anti-CTLA-4 therapy, and around 40% of the dose-escalation patients had previously received checkpoint inhibitors. Partial responses were achieved by three dose-escalation patients, of whom one had hepatocellular carcinoma and two had cutaneous melanoma. In the dose-escalation cohort, approximately 82% of patients were male, and the mean age was around 60 years with a range of about 20 to 90. General conclusions and limits of the study: Low levels of normalized T-cell clonal expansion were also seen in some patients who did not respond. Antigen specificity was not determined for the clonally expanded peripheral T cells. Partial responders in the 0.1-3.0 mg/kg groups had among the lowest normalized peripheral clonal expansion, especially among CD8+ T cells. After ivuxolimab, expanded clones were on average more numerous among CD8+ T cells than among CD4+ T cells. Clonal expansion of both CD4+ and CD8+ blood T cells was observed from baseline to week 6 at doses 0.1 to 3.0 mg/kg.

Patients with a history of autoimmune disease or receiving systemic immunosuppression were excluded from the trial. In every dose cohort, peripheral blood was drawn for TCR sequencing at baseline, cycle 4 day 1, and cycle 7 day 1. Samples came from an open-label, multicenter, first-in-human phase I dose-escalation trial of ivuxolimab. The trial enrolled adults with locally advanced or metastatic head and neck squamous cell, hepatocellular, melanoma or renal cell carcinoma. Before TCR sequencing, CD4+ T cells and CD8+ T cells from peripheral blood were sorted into separate populations. This receptor was identified in an adult with an advanced solid tumor such as melanoma, head and neck, liver or kidney cancer. This chain joins TRBV6-6 to TRBJ2-7; the D match is possibly TRBD1 or TRBD2, with 6 bases aligned in each. The sample was CD4+ or CD8+ T cells sorted from blood, taken in a trial of the OX40 agonist ivuxolimab. The sequence in DNA is TGTGCCAGCAGTCCCCGCTTGGGGGGCCCCTACGAGCAGTACTTC. Its translation is CASSPRLGGPYEQYF.